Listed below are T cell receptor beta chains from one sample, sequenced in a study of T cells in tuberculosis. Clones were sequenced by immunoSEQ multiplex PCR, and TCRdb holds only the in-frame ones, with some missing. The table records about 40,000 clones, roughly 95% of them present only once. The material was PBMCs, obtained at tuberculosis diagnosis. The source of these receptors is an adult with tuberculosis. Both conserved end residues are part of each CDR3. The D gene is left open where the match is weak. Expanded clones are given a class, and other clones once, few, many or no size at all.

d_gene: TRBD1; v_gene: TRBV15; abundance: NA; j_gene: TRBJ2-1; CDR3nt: TGTGCCACCAGCAGGGACAGGGGGGATGAGCAGTTCTTC; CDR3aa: CATSRDRGDEQFF
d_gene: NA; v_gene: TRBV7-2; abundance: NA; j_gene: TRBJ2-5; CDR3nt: TGTGCCAGCAGCAACGGACACCCCGAGACCCAGTACTTC; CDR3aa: CASSNGHPETQYF
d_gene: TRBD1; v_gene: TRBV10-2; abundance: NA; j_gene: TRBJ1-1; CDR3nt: TGCGCCAGCAGAATTCGGCAGGGGGCGGGTTCTGAAGCTTTCTTT; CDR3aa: CASRIRQGAGSEAFF
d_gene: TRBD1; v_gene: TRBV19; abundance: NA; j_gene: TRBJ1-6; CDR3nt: TGTGCCAGTAGGTTTGTGGACAGGGGGTTTAATTCACCCCTCCACTTT; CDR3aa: CASRFVDRGFNSPLHF
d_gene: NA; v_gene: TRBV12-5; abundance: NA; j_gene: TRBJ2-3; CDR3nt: TGTGCTAGTGGTTTGGACAGGCCCACAGATACGCAGTATTTT; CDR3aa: CASGLDRPTDTQYF
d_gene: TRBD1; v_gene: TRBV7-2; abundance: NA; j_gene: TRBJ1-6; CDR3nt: TGTGCCAGCAGCGCTTCAGGGGGCCAAGCACCCCTCCACTTT; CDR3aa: CASSASGGQAPLHF
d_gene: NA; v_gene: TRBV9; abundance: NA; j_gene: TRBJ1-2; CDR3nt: TGTGCCAGCACCAGACACTCCTATGGCTACACCTTC; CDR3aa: CASTRHSYGYTF
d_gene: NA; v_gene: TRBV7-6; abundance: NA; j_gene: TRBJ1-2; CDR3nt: TGTGCCAGCAGCTTAGACCCAGGCCGGGGGTATGGCTACACCTTC; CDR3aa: CASSLDPGRGYGYTF
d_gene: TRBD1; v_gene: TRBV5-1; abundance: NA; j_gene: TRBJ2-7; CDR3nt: TGCGCCAGCAGCTCCTCCAGGGGGCTTGGCTCCTACGAGCAGTACTTC; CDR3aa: CASSSSRGLGSYEQYF
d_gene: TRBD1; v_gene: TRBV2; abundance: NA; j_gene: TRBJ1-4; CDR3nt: TGTGCCAGGGGGACAGGGGAGGATGAAAAACTGTTTTTT; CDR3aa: CARGTGEDEKLFF
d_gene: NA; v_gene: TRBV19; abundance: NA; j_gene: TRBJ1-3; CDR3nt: TGTGCCAGTAGTATTCAGGACACGGGAAACACCATATATTTT; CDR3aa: CASSIQDTGNTIYF
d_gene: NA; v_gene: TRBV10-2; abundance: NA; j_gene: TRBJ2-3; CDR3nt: TGCGCCAGCAGCGCGGGGGCGTCCGGTTATACGCAGTATTTT; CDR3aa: CASSAGASGYTQYF
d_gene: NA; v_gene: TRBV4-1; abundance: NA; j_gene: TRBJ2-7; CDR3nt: TGCGCCAGCAGCCAAGGAGCGACTTCCAACGAGCAGTACTTC; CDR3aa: CASSQGATSNEQYF
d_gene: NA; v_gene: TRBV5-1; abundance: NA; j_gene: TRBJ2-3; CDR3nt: TGCGCCAGCTTCCGCGGCGCTGGCCTTGGCACAGATACGCAGTATTTT; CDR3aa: CASFRGAGLGTDTQYF
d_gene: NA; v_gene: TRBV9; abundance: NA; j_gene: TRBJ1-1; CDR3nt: TGTGCCAGCAGTTACCGAGTGAACACTGAAGCTTTCTTT; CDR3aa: CASSYRVNTEAFF
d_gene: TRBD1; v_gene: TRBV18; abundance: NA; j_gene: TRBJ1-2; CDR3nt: TGTGCCAGCTCACTCTCGGACAGGGCCCCCTATGGCTACACCTTC; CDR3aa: CASSLSDRAPYGYTF
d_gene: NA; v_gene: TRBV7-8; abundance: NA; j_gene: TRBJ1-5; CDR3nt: TGTGCCAGCAGCTTAGTTGTAGGGGACAATCAGCCCCAGCATTTT; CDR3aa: CASSLVVGDNQPQHF
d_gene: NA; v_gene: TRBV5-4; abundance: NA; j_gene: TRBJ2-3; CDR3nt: TGTGCCAGCAGCTTGGACAGATACACAGATACGCAGTATTTT; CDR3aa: CASSLDRYTDTQYF
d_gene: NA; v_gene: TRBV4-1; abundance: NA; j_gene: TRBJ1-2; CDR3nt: TGCGCCAGCAGCCAAGGGACAGAGTATGGCTACACCTTC; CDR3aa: CASSQGTEYGYTF
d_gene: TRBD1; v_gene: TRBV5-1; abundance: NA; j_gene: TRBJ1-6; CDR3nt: TGCGCCAGCAGCCTACCGGACAGGGGAAGGGATAATTCACCCCTCCACTTT; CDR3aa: CASSLPDRGRDNSPLHF
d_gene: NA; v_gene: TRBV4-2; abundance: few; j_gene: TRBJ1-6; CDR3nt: TGTGCCACTTCGGTCGGGGTTAATTCACCCCTCCACTTT; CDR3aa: CATSVGVNSPLHF
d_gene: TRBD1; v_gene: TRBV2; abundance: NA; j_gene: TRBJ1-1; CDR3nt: TGTGCCAGCAAGGGACAGGGGGTGAACACTGAAGCTTTCTTT; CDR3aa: CASKGQGVNTEAFF
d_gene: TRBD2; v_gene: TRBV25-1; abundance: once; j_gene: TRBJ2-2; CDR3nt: TGTGCCAGCAGTGACCATCCGCGGGGCGGGGGGGCCCCCGGGGAGCTGTTTTTT; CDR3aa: CASSDHPRGGGAPGELFF
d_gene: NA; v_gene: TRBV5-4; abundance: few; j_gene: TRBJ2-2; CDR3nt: TGTGCCAGCAGCTTGGGCAGGTCGGTCGTCACCGGGGAGCTGTTTTTT; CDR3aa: CASSLGRSVVTGELFF
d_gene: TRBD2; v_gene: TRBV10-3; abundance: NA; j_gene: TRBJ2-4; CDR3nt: TGTGCCATCAGTGAGGGGAAGGGACTAGGCAACATTCAGTACTTC; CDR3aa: CAISEGKGLGNIQYF
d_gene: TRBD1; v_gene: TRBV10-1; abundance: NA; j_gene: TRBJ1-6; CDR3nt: TGCGCCAGCAGTGAGGGGACAGGGGCGACTGGTGGTAATTCACCCCTCCACTTT; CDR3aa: CASSEGTGATGGNSPLHF
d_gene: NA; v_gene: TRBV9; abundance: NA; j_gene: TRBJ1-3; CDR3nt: TGTGCCAGCAGCGTAGCCCCCAGGGGCCTAGGAACCATATATTTT; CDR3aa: CASSVAPRGLGTIYF
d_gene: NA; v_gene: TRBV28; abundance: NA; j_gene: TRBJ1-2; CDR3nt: TGTGCCAGCAGTTTGGTCGCGGATTCTGGCTACACCTTC; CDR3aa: CASSLVADSGYTF
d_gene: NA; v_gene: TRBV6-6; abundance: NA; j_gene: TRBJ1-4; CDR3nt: TGTGCCAGCAGTTACTCGGAGAGGGAAGTAGGTGAAAAACTGTTTTTT; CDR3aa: CASSYSEREVGEKLFF
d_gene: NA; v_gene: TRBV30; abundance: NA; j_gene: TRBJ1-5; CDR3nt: TGTGCCTGGAGTTTACGACAGAATCAGCCCCAGCATTTT; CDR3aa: CAWSLRQNQPQHF
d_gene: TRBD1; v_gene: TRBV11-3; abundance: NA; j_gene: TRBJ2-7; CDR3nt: TGTGCCAGCAGCTTTATAAGACAGGGATCCGAGCAGTACTTC; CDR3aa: CASSFIRQGSEQYF
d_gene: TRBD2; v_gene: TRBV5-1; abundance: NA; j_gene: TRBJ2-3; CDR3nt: TGCGCCAGCAGCTTGGCGGTAGCGGGGGGTATCACAGATACGCAGTATTTT; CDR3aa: CASSLAVAGGITDTQYF
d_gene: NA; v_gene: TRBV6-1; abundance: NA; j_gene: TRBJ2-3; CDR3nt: TGTGCCAGCAGTGAAATTTACACAGATACGCAGTATTTT; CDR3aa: CASSEIYTDTQYF
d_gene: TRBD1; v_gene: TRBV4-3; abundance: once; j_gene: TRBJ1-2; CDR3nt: TGCGCCAGCAGCCCTCAAGACCGGGACAGGGGGCGCGGGTGGTATGGCTACACCTTC; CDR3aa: CASSPQDRDRGRGWYGYTF
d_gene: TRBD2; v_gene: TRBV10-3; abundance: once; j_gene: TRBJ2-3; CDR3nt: TGTGCCATCAGTGATAGCGGGGGAGGCACAGATACGCAGTATTTT; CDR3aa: CAISDSGGGTDTQYF
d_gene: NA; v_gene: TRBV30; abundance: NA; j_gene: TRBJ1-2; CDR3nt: TGTGCCTGGAGTATCAGGGTAAACTATGGCTACACCTTC; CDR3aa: CAWSIRVNYGYTF
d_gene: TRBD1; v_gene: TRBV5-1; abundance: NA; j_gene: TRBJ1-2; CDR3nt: TGCGCCAGCAGCCCAGGAACAGGGGATATCGGCTACACCTTC; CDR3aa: CASSPGTGDIGYTF
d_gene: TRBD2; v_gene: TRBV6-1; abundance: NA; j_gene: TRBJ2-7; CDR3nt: TGTGCCAGCAGTGATCTTAGGACTAGCGGGGTGGCTAAGGAGCAGTACTTC; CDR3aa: CASSDLRTSGVAKEQYF
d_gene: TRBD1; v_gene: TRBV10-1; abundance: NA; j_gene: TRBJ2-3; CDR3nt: TGCGCCAGCAGTGACGGCGCAGGGGGCAGCACAGATACGCAGTATTTT; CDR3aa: CASSDGAGGSTDTQYF
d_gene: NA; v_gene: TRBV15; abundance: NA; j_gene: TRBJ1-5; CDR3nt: TGTGCCACCAGCAGAGATCAGGGTGATCAGCCCCAGCATTTT; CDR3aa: CATSRDQGDQPQHF
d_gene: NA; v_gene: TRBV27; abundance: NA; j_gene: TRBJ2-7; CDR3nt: TGTGCCAGCAGTAATTACAGGGGGTTGGGGGGGCGCGGCTACGAGCAGTACTTC; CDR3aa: CASSNYRGLGGRGYEQYF
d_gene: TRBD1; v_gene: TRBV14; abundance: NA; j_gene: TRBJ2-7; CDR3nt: TGTGCCAGCAGCCAAGTAACGGTGACAGGGGCCTACGAGCAGTACTTC; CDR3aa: CASSQVTVTGAYEQYF
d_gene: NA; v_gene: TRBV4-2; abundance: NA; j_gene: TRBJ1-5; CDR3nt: TGTGCCAGCAGCCAAGACGATGTATGGGCTGGCAATCAGCCCCAGCATTTT; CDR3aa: CASSQDDVWAGNQPQHF
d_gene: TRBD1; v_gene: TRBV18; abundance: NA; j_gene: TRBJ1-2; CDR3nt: TGTGCCAGCTCTCGACAGGGTGGCGAGTATGGCTACACCTTC; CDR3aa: CASSRQGGEYGYTF
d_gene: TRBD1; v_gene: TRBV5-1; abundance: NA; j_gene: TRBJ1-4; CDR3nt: TGCGCCAGCAGCCCCCGGGACAGGGGTGAAAAACTGTTTTTT; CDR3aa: CASSPRDRGEKLFF
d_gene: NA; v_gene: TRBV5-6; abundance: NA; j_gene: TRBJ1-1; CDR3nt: TGTGCCAGCAGCCCTAGAACAAAACCCAGGGTTAACACTGAAGCTTTCTTT; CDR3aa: CASSPRTKPRVNTEAFF